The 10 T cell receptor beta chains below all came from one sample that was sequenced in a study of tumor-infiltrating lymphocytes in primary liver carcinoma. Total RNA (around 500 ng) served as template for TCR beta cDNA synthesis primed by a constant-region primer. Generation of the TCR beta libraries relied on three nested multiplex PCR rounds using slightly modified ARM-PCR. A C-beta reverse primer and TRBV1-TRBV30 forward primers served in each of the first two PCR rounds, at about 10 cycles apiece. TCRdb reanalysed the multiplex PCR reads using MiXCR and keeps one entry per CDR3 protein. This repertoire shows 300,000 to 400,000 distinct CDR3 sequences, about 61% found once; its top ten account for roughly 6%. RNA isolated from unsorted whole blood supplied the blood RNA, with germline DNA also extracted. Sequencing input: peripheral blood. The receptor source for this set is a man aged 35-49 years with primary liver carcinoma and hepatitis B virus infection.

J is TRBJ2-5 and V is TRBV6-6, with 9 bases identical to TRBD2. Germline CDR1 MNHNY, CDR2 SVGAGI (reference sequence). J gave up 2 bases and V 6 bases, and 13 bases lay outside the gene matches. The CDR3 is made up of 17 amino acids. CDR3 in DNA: TGTGCCAGCAGCTGGACTGGCGGGAGGGTCCGACAAGAGACCCAGTACTTC. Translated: CASSWTGGRVRQETQYF.

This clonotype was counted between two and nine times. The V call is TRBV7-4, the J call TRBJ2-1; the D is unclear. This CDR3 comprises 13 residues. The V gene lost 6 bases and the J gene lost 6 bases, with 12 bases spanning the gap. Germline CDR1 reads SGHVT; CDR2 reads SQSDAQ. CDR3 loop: CASSRPYPNEQFF. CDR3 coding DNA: TGTGCCAGCAGTCGGCCATACCCCAATGAGCAGTTCTTC.

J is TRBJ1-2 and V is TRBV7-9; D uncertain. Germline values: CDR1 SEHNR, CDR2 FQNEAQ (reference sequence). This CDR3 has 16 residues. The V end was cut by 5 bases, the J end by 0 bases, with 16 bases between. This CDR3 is CASSLTGRISNYGYTF. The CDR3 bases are TGTGCCAGCAGCCTTACCGGACGGATATCTAACTATGGCTACACCTTC.

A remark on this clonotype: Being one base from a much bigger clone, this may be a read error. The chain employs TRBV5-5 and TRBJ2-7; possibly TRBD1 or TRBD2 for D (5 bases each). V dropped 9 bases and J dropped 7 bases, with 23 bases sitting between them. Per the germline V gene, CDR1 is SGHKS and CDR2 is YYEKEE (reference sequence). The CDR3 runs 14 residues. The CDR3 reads CANGAGTSYGEQYF. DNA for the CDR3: TGTGCCAACGGAGCCGGGACCAGCTACGGTGAGCAGTACTTC.

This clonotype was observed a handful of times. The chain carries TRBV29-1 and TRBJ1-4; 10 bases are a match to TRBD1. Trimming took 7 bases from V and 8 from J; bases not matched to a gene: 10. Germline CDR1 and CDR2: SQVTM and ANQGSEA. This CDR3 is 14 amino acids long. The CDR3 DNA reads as TGCAGCGCACAGACAGGGGGCGCCGGAGAAAAACTGTTTTTT. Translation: CSAQTGGAGEKLFF.

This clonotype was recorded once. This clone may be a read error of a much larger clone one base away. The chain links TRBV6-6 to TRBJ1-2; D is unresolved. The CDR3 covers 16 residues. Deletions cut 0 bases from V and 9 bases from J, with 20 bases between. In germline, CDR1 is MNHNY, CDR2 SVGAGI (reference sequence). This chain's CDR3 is CASSYSETGIRGCYTF. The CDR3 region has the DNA TGTGCCAGCAGTTACTCTGAGACGGGCATCCGGGGTTGCTACACCTTC.

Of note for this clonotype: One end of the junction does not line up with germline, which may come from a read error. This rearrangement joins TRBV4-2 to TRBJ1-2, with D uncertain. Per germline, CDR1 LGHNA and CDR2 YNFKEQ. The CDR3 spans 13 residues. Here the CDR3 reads CASSQEVVYDYTF. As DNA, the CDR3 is TGTGCCAGCAGCCAAGAGGTGGTGTATGACTACACCTTC.

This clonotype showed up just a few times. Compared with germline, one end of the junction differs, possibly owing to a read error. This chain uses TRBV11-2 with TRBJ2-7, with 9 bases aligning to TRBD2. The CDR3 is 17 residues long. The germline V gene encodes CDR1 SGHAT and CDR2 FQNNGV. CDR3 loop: CVSSWDRPGLAHYEQYF. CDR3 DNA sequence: TGTGTCAGCAGCTGGGATAGACCCGGACTAGCGCACTACGAGCAGTACTTC.

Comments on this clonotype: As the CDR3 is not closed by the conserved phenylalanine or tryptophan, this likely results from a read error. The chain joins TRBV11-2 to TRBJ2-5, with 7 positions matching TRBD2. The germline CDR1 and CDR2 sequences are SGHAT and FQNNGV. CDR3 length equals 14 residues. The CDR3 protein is CVSSPGLNQETQYL. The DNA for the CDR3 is TGTGTCAGCAGCCCGGGACTAAACCAAGAGACCCAGTACCTC.

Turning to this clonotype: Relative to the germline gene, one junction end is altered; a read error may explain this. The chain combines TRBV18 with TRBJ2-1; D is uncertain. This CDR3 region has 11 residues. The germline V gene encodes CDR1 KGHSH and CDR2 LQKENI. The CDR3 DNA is TGTGCCAGTTCACCACTCGGGGAGCAGTTCTTC. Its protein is CASSPLGEQFF. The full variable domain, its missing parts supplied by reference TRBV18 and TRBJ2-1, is NAGVMQNPRHLVRRRGQEARLRCSPMKGHSHVYWYRQLPEEGLKFMVYLQKENIIDESGMPKERFSAEFPKEGPSILRIQQVVRGDSAAYFCASSPLGEQFFGPGTRLTVL.